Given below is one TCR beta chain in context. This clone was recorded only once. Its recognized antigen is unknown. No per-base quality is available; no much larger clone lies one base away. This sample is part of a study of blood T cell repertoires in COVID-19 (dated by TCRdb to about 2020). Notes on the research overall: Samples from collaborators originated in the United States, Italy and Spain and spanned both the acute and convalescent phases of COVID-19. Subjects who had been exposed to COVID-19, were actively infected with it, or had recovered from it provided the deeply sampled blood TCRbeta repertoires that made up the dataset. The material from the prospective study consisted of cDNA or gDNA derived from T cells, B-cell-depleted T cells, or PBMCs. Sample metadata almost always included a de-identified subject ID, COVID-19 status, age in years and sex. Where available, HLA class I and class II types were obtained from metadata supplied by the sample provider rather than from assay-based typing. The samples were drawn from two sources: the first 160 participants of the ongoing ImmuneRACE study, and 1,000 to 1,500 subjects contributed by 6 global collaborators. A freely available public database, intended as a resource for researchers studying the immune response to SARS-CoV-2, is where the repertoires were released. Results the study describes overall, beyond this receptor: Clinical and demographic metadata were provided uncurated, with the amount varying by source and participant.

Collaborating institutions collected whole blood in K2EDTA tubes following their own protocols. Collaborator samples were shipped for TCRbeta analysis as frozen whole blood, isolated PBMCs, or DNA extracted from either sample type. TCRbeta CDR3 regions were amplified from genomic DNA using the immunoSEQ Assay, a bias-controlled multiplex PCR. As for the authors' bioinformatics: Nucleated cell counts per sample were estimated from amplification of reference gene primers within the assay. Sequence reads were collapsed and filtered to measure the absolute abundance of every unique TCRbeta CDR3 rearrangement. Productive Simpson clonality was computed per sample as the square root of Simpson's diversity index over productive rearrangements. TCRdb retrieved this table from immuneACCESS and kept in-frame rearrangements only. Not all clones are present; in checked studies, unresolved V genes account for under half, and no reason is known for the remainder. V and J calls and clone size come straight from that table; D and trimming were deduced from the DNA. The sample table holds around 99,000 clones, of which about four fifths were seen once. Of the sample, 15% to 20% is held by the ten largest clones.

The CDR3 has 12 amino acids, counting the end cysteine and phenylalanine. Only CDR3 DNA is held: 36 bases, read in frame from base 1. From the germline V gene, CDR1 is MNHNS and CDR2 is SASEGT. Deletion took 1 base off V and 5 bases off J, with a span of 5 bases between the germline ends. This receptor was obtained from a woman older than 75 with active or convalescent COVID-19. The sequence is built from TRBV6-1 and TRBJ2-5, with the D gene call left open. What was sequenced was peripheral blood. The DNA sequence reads TGTGCCAGCAGTGAAGGTCGGGAGACCCAGTACTTC. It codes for CASSEGRETQYF.